The subject of this entry is one TCR beta chain. These data come from a study of neoadjuvant anti-PD-1 for oral cavity cancer. As for the study in general: Patients without progression received a fourth nivolumab dose around day 43, then surgical resection on days 50-56.

The CDR3 has 12 amino acids. V dropped 9 bases and J dropped 1 base, with 11 bases sitting between them. The germline V gene encodes CDR1 SGHNT and CDR2 YYREEE (reference sequence). Assay used: immunoSEQ multiplex PCR; TCRdb lists only in-frame clones, some missing. The sample contains 9,500 to 15,000 clones, about two thirds of which appear only once. Time point described: after neoadjuvant nivolumab, at surgical resection. The genes are TRBV5-4 and TRBJ2-7; D is perhaps TRBD1 (5 bases). The receptor comes from a person aged 35 to 85 with oral cavity squamous cell carcinoma. The sequences come from PBMCs, collected after nivolumab (anti-PD-1) treatment. CDR3 sequence reads: CATRQGSYEQYF. CDR3 DNA sequence: TGTGCCACCAGGCAGGGTTCCTACGAGCAGTACTTC.